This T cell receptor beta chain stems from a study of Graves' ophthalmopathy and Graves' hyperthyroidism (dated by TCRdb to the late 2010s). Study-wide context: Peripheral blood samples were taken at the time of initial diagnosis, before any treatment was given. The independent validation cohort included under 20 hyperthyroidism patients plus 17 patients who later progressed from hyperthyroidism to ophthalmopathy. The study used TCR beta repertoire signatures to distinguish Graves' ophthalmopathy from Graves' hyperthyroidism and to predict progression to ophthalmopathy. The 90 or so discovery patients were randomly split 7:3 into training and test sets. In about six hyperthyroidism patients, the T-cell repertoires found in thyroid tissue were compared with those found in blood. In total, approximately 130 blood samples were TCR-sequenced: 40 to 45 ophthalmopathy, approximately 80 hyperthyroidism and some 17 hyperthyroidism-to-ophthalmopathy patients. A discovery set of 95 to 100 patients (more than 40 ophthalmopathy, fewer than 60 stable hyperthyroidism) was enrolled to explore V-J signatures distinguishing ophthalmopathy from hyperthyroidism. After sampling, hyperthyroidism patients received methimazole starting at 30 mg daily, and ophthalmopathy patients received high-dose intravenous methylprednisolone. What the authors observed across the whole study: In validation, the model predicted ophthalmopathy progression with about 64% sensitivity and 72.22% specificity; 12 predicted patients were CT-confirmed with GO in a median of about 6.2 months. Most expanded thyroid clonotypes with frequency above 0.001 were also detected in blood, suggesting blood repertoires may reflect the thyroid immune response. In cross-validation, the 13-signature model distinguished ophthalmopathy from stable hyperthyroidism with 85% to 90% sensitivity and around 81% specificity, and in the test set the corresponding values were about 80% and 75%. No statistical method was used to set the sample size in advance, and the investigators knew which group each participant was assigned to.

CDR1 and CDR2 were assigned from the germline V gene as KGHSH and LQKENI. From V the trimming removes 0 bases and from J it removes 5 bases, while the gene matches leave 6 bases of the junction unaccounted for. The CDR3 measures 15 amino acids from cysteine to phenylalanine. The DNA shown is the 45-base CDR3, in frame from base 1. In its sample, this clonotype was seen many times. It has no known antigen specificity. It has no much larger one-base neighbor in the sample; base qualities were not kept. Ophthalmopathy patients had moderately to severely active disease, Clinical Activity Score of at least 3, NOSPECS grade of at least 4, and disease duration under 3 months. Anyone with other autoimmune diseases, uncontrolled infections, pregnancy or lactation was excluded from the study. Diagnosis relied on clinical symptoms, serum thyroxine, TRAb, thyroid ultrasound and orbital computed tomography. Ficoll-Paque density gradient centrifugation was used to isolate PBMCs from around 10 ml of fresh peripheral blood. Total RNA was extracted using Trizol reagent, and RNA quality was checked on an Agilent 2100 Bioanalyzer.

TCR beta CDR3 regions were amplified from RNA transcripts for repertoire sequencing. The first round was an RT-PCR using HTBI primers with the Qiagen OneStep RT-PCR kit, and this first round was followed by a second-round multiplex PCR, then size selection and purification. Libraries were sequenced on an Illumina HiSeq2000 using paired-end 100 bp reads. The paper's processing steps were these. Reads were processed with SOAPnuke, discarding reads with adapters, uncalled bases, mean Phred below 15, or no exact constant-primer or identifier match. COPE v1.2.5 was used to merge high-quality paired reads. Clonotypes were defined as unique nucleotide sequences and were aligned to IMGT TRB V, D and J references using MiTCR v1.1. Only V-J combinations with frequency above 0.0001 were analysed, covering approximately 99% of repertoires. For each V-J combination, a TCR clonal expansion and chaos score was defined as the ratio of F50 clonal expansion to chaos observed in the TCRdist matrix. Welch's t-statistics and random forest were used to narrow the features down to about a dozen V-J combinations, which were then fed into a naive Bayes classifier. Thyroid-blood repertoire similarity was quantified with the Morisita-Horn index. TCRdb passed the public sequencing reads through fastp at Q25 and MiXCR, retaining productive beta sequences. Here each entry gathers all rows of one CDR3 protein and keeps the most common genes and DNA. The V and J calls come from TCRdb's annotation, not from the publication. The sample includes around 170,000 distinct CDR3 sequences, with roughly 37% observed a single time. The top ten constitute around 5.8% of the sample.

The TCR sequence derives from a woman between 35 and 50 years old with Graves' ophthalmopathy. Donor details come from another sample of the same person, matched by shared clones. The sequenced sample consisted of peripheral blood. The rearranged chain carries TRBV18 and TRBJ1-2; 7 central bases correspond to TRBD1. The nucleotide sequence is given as TGTGCCAGCTCACCACCGGGACAGAGGGGGTATGGCTACACCTTC. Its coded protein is CASSPPGQRGYGYTF.